The sequence of this TCR beta chain was determined in a study of blood T cells in healthy people across ages (dated by TCRdb to between 2014 and 2016). Some background on the complete study: In model experiments, template switching captured about one uniquely barcoded TCR beta cDNA molecule for every two T cells. Donors of different ages were randomly distributed across sequencing lanes to avoid experimental bias. The donors were split into four age groups: young (average 16 years), middle-aged (roughly 39), aged (over 55) and long-lived (under 85). The study measured age-related changes in TCR beta repertoire diversity using deep sequencing normalized with unique cDNA molecular identifiers. Two additional independent replicas of 1 million unique cDNA reads from the same blood draw were analyzed for two donors (one aged 18 to 30 and one aged 80 or older). What the work shows at the level of the full study, not this receptor alone: As age increased, observed TCR beta diversity per million T cells dropped in a roughly linear way, and a significant reduction was already evident by age 40. Estimates of total diversity based on one million sequenced T cells were regarded as lower bounds and as underestimates. Bulk unsorted PBMC profiling prevented conclusive comparison of naive and antigen-experienced compartments. Observed TCR beta diversity correlated strongly with the percentage of naive T cells measured by flow cytometry. Because the CMV infection status of the donors was unknown, age-related changes in expanded clonotypes may potentially have been confounded. Compared with the aged group, the long-lived group had more naive CD4+ T cells, fewer expanded clones and increased TCR diversity, suggesting age selection.

The roughly 37 donors, aged about 6 to 95 years, were systemically healthy Caucasian individuals from Russia. Each donor gave around 9 milliliters of peripheral blood, collected into EDTA-treated Vacutainer tubes. Ficoll-Paque density-gradient centrifugation was used to isolate PBMCs, with at least 7 million obtained per sample. Total RNA, at least 6 micrograms per sample, was extracted from PBMCs with Trizol reagent. For every donor, an aliquot of PBMCs went through flow cytometry to measure the percentages of naive CD45RAhigh/CD27high T cells. Ends trimmed: V by 3 bases, J by 3 bases; bases unmatched to a gene: 9. For CDR1 and CDR2, the germline V gene lists SGHRS and YFSETQ. Counted from cysteine to phenylalanine, this CDR3 has 16 amino acids. Only the CDR3 region is kept as DNA, spanning 48 bases read in frame from base 1. Libraries came from 5' RACE. Data came from an Illumina HiSeq 2500. A second PCR of roughly 7 to 11 cycles was performed with a sample-barcoded 5' primer and a J-beta primer mix. Each TCR beta cDNA molecule received a unique molecular identifier from a template-switch 5' adaptor carrying 12 random nucleotides. Each sample yielded at least 2.5 million CDR3-containing paired-end reads. All of the RNA was converted into first-strand cDNA using the Mint cDNA synthesis kit, with a TRBC-specific oligonucleotide serving as the primer. Following uracil-DNA glycosylase treatment, all cDNA underwent a first 18-cycle PCR with the universal primers M1SS and BC2_uni_R. Regarding the original processing steps: Each sample was normalized by randomly selecting 1 million high-quality reads, each carrying a distinct molecular identifier. Instead of being binned into consensus sequences, reads with shared molecular identifiers were discarded. MiTCR, with a Q25 quality threshold and the strictest error-elimination algorithm, was used for CDR3 identification, clonotype clustering and error correction. Lower-bound total TCR beta diversity was estimated with a nonparametric unseen species model using Euler transformation. The public sequencing data were trimmed at Q25 with fastp and processed into clonotypes with MiXCR by TCRdb, which kept only in-frame beta chains. Rows merge per CDR3 protein into single entries with the most common DNA and genes. The V and J calls reflect TCRdb's pipeline rather than the authors' work. This sample comprises 650,000 to 800,000 distinct CDR3 sequences, 52% of them detected only once. The ten largest clonotypes hold less than 15% of the sample.

This clonotype has a count of ten or more. The specificity of this receptor is unknown. No qualities accompany the bases; no much larger clone lies one base away. This receptor was taken from a woman older than 75 in good health. Sample: blood. The V and J genes are TRBV5-1 and TRBJ2-4, with 7 bases aligning to TRBD2. The base sequence is TGCGCCAGCAGCTCCGTTAGCGGGCTGGGCAAAAACATTCAGTACTTC. Translated, this gives CASSSVSGLGKNIQYF.